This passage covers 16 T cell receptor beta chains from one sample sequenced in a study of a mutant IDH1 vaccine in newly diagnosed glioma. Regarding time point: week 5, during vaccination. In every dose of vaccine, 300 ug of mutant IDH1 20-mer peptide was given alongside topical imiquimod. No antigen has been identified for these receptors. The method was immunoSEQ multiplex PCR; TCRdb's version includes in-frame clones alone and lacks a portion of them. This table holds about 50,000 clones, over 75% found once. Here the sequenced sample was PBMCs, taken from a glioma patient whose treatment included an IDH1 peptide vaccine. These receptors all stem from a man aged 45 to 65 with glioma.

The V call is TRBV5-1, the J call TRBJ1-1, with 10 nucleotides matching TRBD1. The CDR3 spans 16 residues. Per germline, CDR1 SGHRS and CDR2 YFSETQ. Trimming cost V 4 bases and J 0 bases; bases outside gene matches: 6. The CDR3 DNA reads TGCGCCAGCAGCGGTGGACAGGGGGTCATGAACACTGAAGCTTTCTTT. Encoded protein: CASSGGQGVMNTEAFF.

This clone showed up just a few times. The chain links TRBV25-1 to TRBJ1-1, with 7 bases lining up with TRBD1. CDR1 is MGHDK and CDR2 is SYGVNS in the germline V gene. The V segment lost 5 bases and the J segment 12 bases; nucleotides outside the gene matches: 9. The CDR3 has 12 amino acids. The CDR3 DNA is TGTGCCAGCAGTCCGAGGGGGGACAGATCTTTCTTT. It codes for CASSPRGDRSFF.

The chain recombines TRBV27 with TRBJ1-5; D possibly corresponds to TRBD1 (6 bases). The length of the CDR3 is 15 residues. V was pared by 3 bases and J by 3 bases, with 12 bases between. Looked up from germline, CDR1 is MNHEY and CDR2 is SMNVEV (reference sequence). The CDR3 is CASSLWQGPNQPQHF. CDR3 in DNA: TGTGCCAGCAGTTTGTGGCAGGGGCCCAATCAGCCCCAGCATTTT.

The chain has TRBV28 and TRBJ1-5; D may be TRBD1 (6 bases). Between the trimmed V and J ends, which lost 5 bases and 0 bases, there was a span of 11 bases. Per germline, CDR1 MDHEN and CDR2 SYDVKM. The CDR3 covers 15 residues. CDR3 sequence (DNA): TGTGCCAGCAGTCAAACAGGGAATAGCAATCAGCCCCAGCATTTT. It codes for CASSQTGNSNQPQHF. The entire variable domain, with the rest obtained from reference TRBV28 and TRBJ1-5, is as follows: DVKVTQSSRYLVKRTGEKVFLECVQDMDHENMFWYRQDPGLGLRLIYFSYDVKMKEKGDIPEGYSVSREKKERFSLILESASTNQTSMYLCASSQTGNSNQPQHFGDGTRLSIL.

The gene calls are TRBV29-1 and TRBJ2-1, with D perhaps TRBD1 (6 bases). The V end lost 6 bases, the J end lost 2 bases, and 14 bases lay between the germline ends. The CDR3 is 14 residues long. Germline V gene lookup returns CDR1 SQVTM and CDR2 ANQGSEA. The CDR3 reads CSVAGTNAYNEQFF. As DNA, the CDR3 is TGCAGCGTAGCCGGGACAAACGCCTACAATGAGCAGTTCTTC.

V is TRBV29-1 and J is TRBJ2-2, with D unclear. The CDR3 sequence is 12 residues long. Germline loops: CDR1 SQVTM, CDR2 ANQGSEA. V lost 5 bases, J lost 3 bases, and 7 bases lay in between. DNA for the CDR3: TGCAGCGTTTTTCTGGACACCGGGGAGCTGTTTTTT. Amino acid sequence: CSVFLDTGELFF.

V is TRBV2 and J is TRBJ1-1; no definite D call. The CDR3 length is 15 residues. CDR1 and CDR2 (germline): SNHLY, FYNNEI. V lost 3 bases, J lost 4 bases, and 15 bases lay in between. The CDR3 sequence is CASSDPSDRATEAFF. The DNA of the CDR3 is TGTGCCAGCAGTGACCCCTCGGACCGTGCCACTGAAGCTTTCTTT.

The CDR3 is CASSRENGNQPQHF. The CDR3 DNA is TGTGCCAGCTCACGGGAGAATGGCAATCAGCCCCAGCATTTT. The chain recombines TRBV7-6 with TRBJ1-5; D unclear. The V and J ends lost 8 bases and 2 bases respectively, with 13 bases between them. This CDR3 region has 14 residues. Germline V lookup: CDR1 SGHVS, CDR2 FNYEAQ.

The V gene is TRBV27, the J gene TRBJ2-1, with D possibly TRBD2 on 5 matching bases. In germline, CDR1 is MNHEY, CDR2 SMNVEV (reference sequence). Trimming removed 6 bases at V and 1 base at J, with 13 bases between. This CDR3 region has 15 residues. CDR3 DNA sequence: TGTGCCAGCAGCTCCGGAGGACCGTCCTACAATGAGCAGTTCTTC. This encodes CASSSGGPSYNEQFF.

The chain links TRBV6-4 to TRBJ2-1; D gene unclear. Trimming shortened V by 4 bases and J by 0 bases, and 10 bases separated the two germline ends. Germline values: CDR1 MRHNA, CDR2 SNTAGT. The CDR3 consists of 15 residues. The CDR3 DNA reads TGTGCCAGCAGTGTCGAGGTTAGCTCCTACAATGAGCAGTTCTTC. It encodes CASSVEVSSYNEQFF.

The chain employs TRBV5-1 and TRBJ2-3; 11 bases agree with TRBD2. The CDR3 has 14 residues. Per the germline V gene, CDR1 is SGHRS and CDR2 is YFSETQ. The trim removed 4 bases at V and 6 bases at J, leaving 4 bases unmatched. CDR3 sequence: CASSPTSGADTQYF. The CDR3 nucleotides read TGCGCCAGCAGCCCGACTAGCGGGGCCGATACGCAGTATTTT.

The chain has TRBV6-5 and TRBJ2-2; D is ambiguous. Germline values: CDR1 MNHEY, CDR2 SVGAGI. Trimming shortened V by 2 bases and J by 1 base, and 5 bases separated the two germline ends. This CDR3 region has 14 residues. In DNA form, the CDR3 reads TGTGCCAGCAGTTACATAGAGAACACCGGGGAGCTGTTTTTT. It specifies CASSYIENTGELFF.

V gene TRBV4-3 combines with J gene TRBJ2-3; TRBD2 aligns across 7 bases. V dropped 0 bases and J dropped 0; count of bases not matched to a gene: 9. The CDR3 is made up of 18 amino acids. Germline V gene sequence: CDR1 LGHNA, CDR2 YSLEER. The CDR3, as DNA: TGCGCCAGCAGCCAAGATGGGAGTAGCGGGCATAGCACAGATACGCAGTATTTT. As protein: CASSQDGSSGHSTDTQYF.

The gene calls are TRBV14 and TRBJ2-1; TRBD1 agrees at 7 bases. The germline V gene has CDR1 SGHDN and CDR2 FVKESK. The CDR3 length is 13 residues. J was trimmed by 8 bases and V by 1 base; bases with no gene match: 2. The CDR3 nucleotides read TGTGCCAGCAGCCAAGTGAGGGGGCATGAGCAGTTCTTC. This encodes CASSQVRGHEQFF. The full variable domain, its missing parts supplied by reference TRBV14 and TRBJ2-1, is EAGVTQFPSHSVIEKGQTVTLRCDPISGHDNLYWYRRVMGKEIKFLLHFVKESKQDESGMPNNRFLAERTGGTYSTLKVQPAELEDSGVYFCASSQVRGHEQFFGPGTRLTVL.

The CDR3 DNA follows: TGTGCCAGCAGTTCAACGGGACAAGGTTTTTATCAGCCCCAGCATTTT. It encodes CASSSTGQGFYQPQHF. The chain employs TRBV27 and TRBJ1-5, with D possibly TRBD1 on 6 matching bases. Trimming shortened V by 4 bases and J by 5 bases, and 18 bases separated the two germline ends. Germline V gives CDR1 MNHEY, CDR2 SMNVEV (reference sequence). The CDR3 consists of 16 residues.

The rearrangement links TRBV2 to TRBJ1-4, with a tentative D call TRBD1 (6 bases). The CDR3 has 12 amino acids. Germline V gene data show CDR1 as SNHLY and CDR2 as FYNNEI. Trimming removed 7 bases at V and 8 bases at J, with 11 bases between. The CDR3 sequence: CASKGVGEKLFF. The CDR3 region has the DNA TGTGCCAGCAAGGGGGTGGGGGAAAAACTGTTTTTT.